A single T cell receptor (beta chain) is shown here with its context. The data were obtained in a study of STAT5B mutations in CD4+ large granular lymphocyte leukemia. Original processing methods: A clonotype over 5% of the repertoire counted as a possible leukemic clone, approximately 56 overall. The assay was immunoSEQ multiplex PCR, and TCRdb's table has in-frame clones only and misses some. The D gene and trimming were derived from the DNA, and the V and J assignments and clone size from that table. The table includes more than 2,500 clones, 60% to 85% detected once. The sample taken for sequencing was PBMCs. This TCR derives from a woman aged 70-85 years with CD4+ T-cell large granular lymphocyte leukemia.

The CDR3 loop is CASSLRVKDQPQHF. The CDR3 nucleotides are TGTGCCAGCAGTTTAAGGGTAAAGGATCAGCCCCAGCATTTT. The genes are TRBV27 and TRBJ1-5; no reliable D call. The V gene's germline CDR1 is MNHEY and CDR2 SMNVEV (reference sequence). The V end was cut by 2 bases, the J end by 5 bases, with 10 bases between. This CDR3 has 14 residues.